A single sample gave rise to the 14 T cell receptor beta chains below, sequenced in a study of blood T cell repertoires in COVID-19. The data were produced by immunoSEQ multiplex PCR, yet TCRdb's version contains in-frame clones alone and is incomplete. The sample includes 100,000 to 150,000 clones, roughly four fifths of them seen just once. Input material: peripheral blood. The receptor source for this set is a young man with COVID-19, enrolled during active disease.

The rearrangement links TRBV28 to TRBJ2-1; D gene unclear. CDR3 size: 12 residues. V shed 3 bases and J shed 7 bases, with 7 bases lying between them. Germline V gene sequence: CDR1 MDHEN, CDR2 SYDVKM. Written as DNA, the CDR3 is TGTGCCAGCAGTTTTTGGCGGAATGAGCAGTTCTTC. This sequence encodes CASSFWRNEQFF.

The V gene is TRBV7-3, the J gene TRBJ1-2; the D is unclear. V lost 5 bases and J 8 bases, leaving 12 bases between the germline ends. Germline V CDR1 and CDR2: SGHTA, FQGTGA. The CDR3 is 12 amino acids. This CDR3 reads CASSGNIGGYTF. The CDR3 DNA reads as TGTGCCAGCAGCGGTAATATTGGCGGCTACACCTTC.

The chain combines TRBV7-2 with TRBJ1-2; D is undetermined. The CDR3 length is 14 residues. Germline-derived CDR1 and CDR2 are SGHTA and FQGNSA. V lost 1 base and J 4 bases, leaving 10 bases between the germline ends. The CDR3 nucleotides are TGTGCCAGCAGCTTAGAGGGAGAGTCCTATGGCTACACCTTC. Translation: CASSLEGESYGYTF.

This chain links TRBV14 with TRBJ1-2; 7 bases map to TRBD1. This CDR3 has 13 amino acids. The V gene's germline CDR1 is SGHDN and CDR2 FVKESK. V was clipped by 4 bases and J by 4 bases; unmatched bases: 3. This chain's CDR3 is CASSPGTVYGYTF. CDR3 in DNA: TGTGCCAGCAGCCCCGGGACAGTCTATGGCTACACCTTC.

The rearrangement links TRBV7-2 to TRBJ2-2; 10 bases map to TRBD1. V lost 8 bases, J lost 6 bases, and 3 bases stayed unmatched. From germline, CDR1 is SGHTA and CDR2 FQGNSA. This CDR3 is 13 amino acids long. Here the CDR3 reads CASRGTGAGELFF. CDR3 sequence (DNA): TGTGCCAGCCGTGGGACAGGGGCCGGGGAGCTGTTTTTT.

The chain's CDR3 is CASSHRAEAFF. The CDR3 DNA is TGTGCCAGCAGCCACAGGGCCGAAGCTTTCTTT. The rearrangement links TRBV5-6 to TRBJ1-1, with a tentative D call TRBD1 (6 bases). CDR1 and CDR2 from the germline V gene are SGHDT and YYEEEE. This CDR3 spans 11 amino acids. V gave up 4 bases and J gave up 8 bases, with 9 bases separating them.

V is TRBV5-6 and J is TRBJ1-1; 7 bases are shared with TRBD1. The CDR3 is made up of 15 amino acids. V lost 0 bases to trimming and J lost 4 bases; unmatched junction nucleotides: 6. Germline V gene sequence: CDR1 SGHDT, CDR2 YYEEEE. The DNA for the CDR3 is TGTGCCAGCAGCTTGGGTGCAGGGGGTGGCACTGAAGCTTTCTTT. Protein: CASSLGAGGGTEAFF.

The genes are TRBV6-2 or TRBV6-3 and TRBJ2-7; 9 bases match TRBD1. J was trimmed by 5 bases and V by 5 bases; bases with no gene match: 10. The length of the CDR3 is 15 residues. CDR1 MNHEY and CDR2 SVGEGT come from the germline V gene. The CDR3 bases are TGTGCCAGCAGTCCGGGACAGGGCTCGAGCGACGAGCAGTACTTC. It codes for CASSPGQGSSDEQYF.

This CDR3 reads CASSLIGNTEAFF. The CDR3 region has the DNA TGTGCCAGCAGCTTAATCGGGAACACTGAAGCTTTCTTT. The rearrangement uses TRBV11-2 and TRBJ1-1; D is unclear. The germline CDR1 and CDR2 sequences are SGHAT and FQNNGV. The CDR3 loop spans 13 amino acids. V was shortened by 2 bases and J by 1 base, with 5 bases between the two germline ends.

V is TRBV6-5 and J is TRBJ1-1, with 7 positions matching TRBD1. Trimming removed 6 bases from V and 8 bases from J; junction bases left unmatched: 15. Germline V gene sequence: CDR1 MNHEY, CDR2 SVGAGI. The CDR3 contains 15 residues. The CDR3 bases are TGTGCCAGCAGAAGCCCTTTGACAGGGCTCCCCGAAGCTTTCTTT. This sequence encodes CASRSPLTGLPEAFF.

The chain combines TRBV5-6 with TRBJ1-2, with 7 bases that match TRBD1. V gave up 2 bases and J gave up 8 bases; unmatched junction bases: 6. The CDR3 has 13 residues. The germline V gene has CDR1 SGHDT and CDR2 YYEEEE. CDR3 bases: TGTGCCAGCAGCTTAACACAGGGGAGAGGCTACACCTTC. Its translation is CASSLTQGRGYTF.

The genes are TRBV10-3 and TRBJ2-1; 7 bases match TRBD2. Germline values: CDR1 ENHRY, CDR2 SYGVKD. Trimming took 10 bases from V and 0 from J; bases not matched to a gene: 6. The length of the CDR3 is 14 residues. CDR3 loop: CATSSGGSYNEQFF. CDR3 in DNA: TGTGCCACCTCTAGCGGAGGCTCCTACAATGAGCAGTTCTTC.

The rearrangement joins TRBV6-6 to TRBJ2-1; tentatively, D is TRBD2 (5 bases). Between the trimmed V and J ends, which lost 2 bases and 6 bases, there was a span of 11 bases. Per germline, CDR1 MNHNY and CDR2 SVGAGI (reference sequence). The CDR3 length is 14 residues. The chain's CDR3 is CASSYLEAGNEQFF. In DNA form, the CDR3 reads TGTGCCAGCAGTTACCTCGAGGCGGGCAATGAGCAGTTCTTC.

The CDR3 bases are TGCGCCAGCAGCCAACCGGGACAGCGAACGAGCTCCTATAATTCACCCCTCCACTTT. Its protein is CASSQPGQRTSSYNSPLHF. The V gene is TRBV4-1, the J gene TRBJ1-6; 7 nucleotides line up with TRBD1. Germline V CDR1 and CDR2: MGHRA, YSYEKL. The CDR3 is 19 residues long. V lost 2 bases, J lost 0 bases, and 10 bases stayed unmatched.